Listed below are T cell receptor beta chains from one sample, sequenced in a study of CD8 T cells in Susac syndrome. TCRdb analysed the immunoSEQ multiplex PCR reads with MiXCR anew, one entry per CDR3 protein. The repertoire holds more than 150,000 distinct CDR3 sequences, with approximately 94% as singletons. Sequenced: CD4+ T cells from PBMCs. The receptors come from a human donor with Susac syndrome. Both conserved end residues are part of each CDR3. Each record gives: clone size, V gene, J gene, D gene, CDR3 length, CDR3 DNA, CDR3 protein. D genes are given only for firm matches. Clone size, where shown, is once, few, many, or a class for clones that have expanded.

NA,TRBV29-1,TRBJ1-1,NA,13,TGCAGCGTACATACCGCGGGAGACACTGAAGCTTTCTTT,CSVHTAGDTEAFF
NA,TRBV7-2,TRBJ1-5,TRBD1,15,TGTGCCAGCAGCTTAGCTGACAGGGGAAATCAGCCCCAGCATTTT,CASSLADRGNQPQHF
NA,TRBV7-6,TRBJ2-7,TRBD2,15,TGTGCCAGCAGGCCCGGGGGGGGCGCCTCCTACGAGCAGTACTTC,CASRPGGGASYEQYF
NA,TRBV18,TRBJ2-5,NA,15,TGTGCCAGCTCACCGACGTCAACTAGTGTGGAGACCCAGTACTTC,CASSPTSTSVETQYF
NA,TRBV5-1,TRBJ2-1,TRBD2,11,TGCGCCAGCGGACTAGTGGGTGAGCAGTTCTTC,CASGLVGEQFF
NA,TRBV18,TRBJ2-1,NA,15,TGTGCCAGCTCCTTTGCGGTCCTCCCCTACAATGAGCAGTTCTTC,CASSFAVLPYNEQFF
NA,TRBV18,TRBJ2-3,NA,15,TGTGCCAGCTCGAAACGCGGCGACAGCACAGATACGCAGTATTTT,CASSKRGDSTDTQYF
NA,TRBV6-5,TRBJ2-5,NA,15,TGTGCCAGCAGTTACTCGAGGACGGGGCGGGAGACCCAGTACTTC,CASSYSRTGRETQYF
NA,TRBV29-1,TRBJ1-1,NA,10,TGCAGCGTTGGCGTCCGAGAAGCTTTCTTT,CSVGVREAFF
NA,TRBV9,TRBJ2-1,NA,13,TGTGCCAGCAGCGTAGTCCTAGCCAGTGAGCAGTTCTTC,CASSVVLASEQFF
NA,TRBV30,TRBJ2-7,TRBD1,13,TGTGCCTGGAGTCGGGACAGCTCCTACGAGCAGTACTTC,CAWSRDSSYEQYF
NA,TRBV12-3/TRBV12-4,TRBJ2-6,NA,14,TGTGCCAGCAGTTTACCTAGGGACACCAACGTCCTGACTTTC,CASSLPRDTNVLTF
NA,TRBV4-1,TRBJ1-2,NA,17,TGCGCCAGCAGCCAAGAGGGTTTGGTGCGGTCCTCCTATGGCTACACCTTC,CASSQEGLVRSSYGYTF
NA,TRBV20-1,TRBJ1-5,TRBD1,15,TGCAGTGCTAGAGTCGACAGGGGGCGCGAGCAGCCCCAGCATTTT,CSARVDRGREQPQHF
NA,TRBV30,TRBJ1-5,NA,14,TGTGCCTGGAGTTGGGCAGATAGCAATCAGCCCCAGCATTTT,CAWSWADSNQPQHF
once,TRBV12-3/TRBV12-4,TRBJ2-2,NA,14,TGTGCCAGCAGTTTAATGGTGAACACCGGGGAGCTGTTTTTT,CASSLMVNTGELFF
NA,TRBV6-1,TRBJ2-5,NA,16,TGTGCCAGCAGTGATGGCCTAGCGCGGTACCAAGAGACCCAGTACTTC,CASSDGLARYQETQYF
once,TRBV4-1,TRBJ2-1,NA,13,TGCGCCAGCAGCCAAGTAATTTCGGGGCTCCGGTTCTTC,CASSQVISGLRFF
NA,TRBV5-1,TRBJ2-7,TRBD1,14,TGCGCCAGCAGTCCTCAGACAGGGGTGGTCGAGCAGTACTTC,CASSPQTGVVEQYF
NA,TRBV29-1,TRBJ2-7,NA,13,TGCAGCGTTTCGGCAGGCCCCTCCTACGAGCAGTACTTC,CSVSAGPSYEQYF
once,TRBV5-1,TRBJ2-1,TRBD2,17,TGCGCCAGCAGCCAGGGACTAGCGGGGATCTCCTACAATGAGCAGTTCTTC,CASSQGLAGISYNEQFF
NA,TRBV20-1,TRBJ1-6,TRBD1,17,TGCAGTGCTAGAGGGCCGGGACAGGGGACTTATAATTCACCCCTCCACTTT,CSARGPGQGTYNSPLHF
NA,TRBV11-1,TRBJ2-7,NA,14,TGTGCCAGCAGCTTAGCCCCGCCCGCCGGGGAGCAGTACTTC,CASSLAPPAGEQYF
many,TRBV5-4,TRBJ2-7,NA,11,TGTGCCAGCAGCAGCTCCTACGAGCAGTACTTC,CASSSSYEQYF
NA,TRBV6-5,TRBJ1-5,TRBD1,14,TGTGCCAGCAGGCGACAGGGGATTGCTCAGCCCCAGCATTTT,CASRRQGIAQPQHF
NA,TRBV12-3/TRBV12-4,TRBJ1-1,NA,16,TGTGCCAGCAGTCGGGACCCGTCGGCCGAGAACACTGAAGCTTTCTTT,CASSRDPSAENTEAFF
once,TRBV4-1,TRBJ2-1,NA,14,TGCGCCAGCAGCCAGGGGGGGGCGCACAATGAGCAGTTCTTC,CASSQGGAHNEQFF
once,TRBV5-1,TRBJ2-7,NA,15,TGCGCCAGCAGCTTTGACAGTAGGTCCTCCTACGAGCAGTACTTC,CASSFDSRSSYEQYF
NA,TRBV4-3,TRBJ2-5,TRBD2,16,TGCGCCAGCAGCCAAGAAGGGAGGGTGAGCCAAGAGACCCAGTACTTC,CASSQEGRVSQETQYF
once,TRBV4-1,TRBJ1-4,TRBD1,15,TGCGCCAGCAGCCAAGGGACAGGGGGCGAGAAAAAACTGTTTTTT,CASSQGTGGEKKLFF
once,TRBV19,TRBJ1-5,NA,12,TGTGCCAGTAACTTCATCAGGTCTCCCCAGCATTTT,CASNFIRSPQHF
NA,TRBV5-1,TRBJ2-5,NA,14,TGCGCCAGCAGCTTGGGAACTAGACAAGAGACCCAGTACTTC,CASSLGTRQETQYF
NA,TRBV12-3/TRBV12-4,TRBJ2-1,TRBD2,14,TGTGCCAGCAGAGCCTCTAGCGGGGAGGATGAGCAGTTCTTC,CASRASSGEDEQFF